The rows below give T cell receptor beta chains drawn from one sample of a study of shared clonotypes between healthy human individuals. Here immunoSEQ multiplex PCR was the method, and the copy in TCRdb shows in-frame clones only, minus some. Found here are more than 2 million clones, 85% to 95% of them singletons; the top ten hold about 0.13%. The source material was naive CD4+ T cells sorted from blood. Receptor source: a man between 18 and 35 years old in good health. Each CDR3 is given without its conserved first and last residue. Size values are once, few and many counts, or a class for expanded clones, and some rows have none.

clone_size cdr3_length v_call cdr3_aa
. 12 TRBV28 ASTPSGRNTEAF
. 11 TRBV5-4 ASSFATRYEQY
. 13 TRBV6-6 ASSYSAAANTEAF
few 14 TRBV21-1 ASSGQRGANTGELF
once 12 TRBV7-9 ASSLAVSYNEQF
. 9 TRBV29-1 SVGDYTEAF
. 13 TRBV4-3 ASSQAWGSGNTIY
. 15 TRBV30 AWSAVVGARANYGYT
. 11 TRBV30 AWSIQGSLEAF
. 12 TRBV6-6 ASSPGTSSYEQY
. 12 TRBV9 ASSRADRNSPLH
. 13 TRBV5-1 ASTQIAVSTDTQY
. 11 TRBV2 ASSGQRNTEAF
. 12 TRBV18 ASSLLRAVGEQY
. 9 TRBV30 ARGGEETQY
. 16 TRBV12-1 AFKRAASGGPNQETQY
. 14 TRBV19 ASSAQGRLGNSPLH
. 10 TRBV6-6 ASKPGTDTQY
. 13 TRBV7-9 ASSLSWTGGSGYT
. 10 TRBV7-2 ASSLVLGELF
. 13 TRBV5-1 ASSAGLAETDTQY
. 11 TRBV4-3 ASSHLDRDTQY
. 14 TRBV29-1 SVEASPGGGTDTQY
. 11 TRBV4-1 ASSRDYANEQF
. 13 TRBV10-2 ASSASGTEQETQY
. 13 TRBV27 ASNGGISSYNEQF
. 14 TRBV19 ATLTERGRSYNEQF
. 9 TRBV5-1 ASSGLYGYT
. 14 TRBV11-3 ASSLGGLAGRDEQF
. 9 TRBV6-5 ASGVSYEQY
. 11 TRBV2 ASSRDSHQPQH
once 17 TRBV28 ASSLATFLDRANTGELF
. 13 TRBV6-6 ASSHREAGANVLT
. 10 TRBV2 ASSGQGYEQY
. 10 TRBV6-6 ASSYVPQPQH
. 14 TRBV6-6 ASSYSGVSGTDTQY
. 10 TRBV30 AWTPSEGPQH
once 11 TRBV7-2 ASSLDRVAGYT
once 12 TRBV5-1 ASSPRTAQETQY
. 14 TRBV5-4 ASSPPGPQSDTEAF
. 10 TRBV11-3 ASSFQGYEQY
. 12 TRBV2 ASDRTSKRDEQF
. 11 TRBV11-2 ASSLRVIDTQY
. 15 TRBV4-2 ASSQEAGLATNEKLF
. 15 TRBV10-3 AISESVPGFNNEKLF
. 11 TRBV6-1 ASSSTGLTPQH
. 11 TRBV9 ASSAGHTDTQY
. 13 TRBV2 ASDPRQGGNQPQH
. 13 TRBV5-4 ASSQDDWGVTPLH
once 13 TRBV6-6 ASSYSLAGAYEQY
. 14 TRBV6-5 ASSYSIGQVYNEQF
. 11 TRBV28 ASSLFGGYEQY
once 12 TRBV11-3 ASSLGRGTDTQY
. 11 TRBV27 ASSSRTGVNQY
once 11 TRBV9 ASSQTVNTEAF
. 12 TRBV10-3 AINAGPNTDTQY
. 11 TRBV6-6 ASSHGDSYEQY
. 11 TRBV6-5 ASSYGPGNTIY
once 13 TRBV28 ASSFIGLAPNEQY